Given below is one T cell receptor (beta chain) in context. The data are from a study of blood T cell repertoires in COVID-19. Background on the study: From the United States, Italy and Spain came samples of acute and convalescent COVID-19. In each case, the material was cDNA or gDNA derived from T cells, B-cell-depleted T cells, or PBMCs.

The CDR3 totals 13 residues. The ends were cut back, 2 bases at V and 6 bases at J, with 8 bases in the middle. Germline V gene data show CDR1 as MNHNS and CDR2 as SASEGT. Per the original methods: By means of reference gene primer amplification, nucleated cell counts were estimated. Assay used: immunoSEQ multiplex PCR; TCRdb lists only in-frame clones, some missing. V, J and clone size are taken as reported in that table, and D and trimming were inferred from the DNA itself. In the table there are 150,000 or so clones, roughly 86% of which are singletons. Sequencing was carried out using peripheral blood. The origin of this receptor is a woman aged 45 to 65 with acute or convalescent COVID-19. The rearrangement links TRBV6-1 to TRBJ1-5; D call uncertain. The CDR3 loop reads CASSEYRSQPQHF. Written as DNA, the CDR3 is TGTGCCAGCAGTGAATATAGATCTCAGCCCCAGCATTTT.